This T cell receptor beta chain was captured in a study of blood T cells in healthy people across ages. Through a sample-barcoded 5' primer and a J-beta primer mix, a second PCR was run for roughly 7 to 12 cycles. TCRdb re-called the 5' RACE reads with MiXCR, one entry per CDR3 protein. The table includes roughly 1 million distinct CDR3 sequences, roughly a quarter detected once. These data also formed part of another study, on T cells of mothers and their children. Turning to that study: The cDNA synthesis received all extracted RNA, at roughly 1.6 ug per 15 ul.

The source of this sequence is a girl aged 2-10 years in good health. The sequenced sample consisted of blood.

CDR3 coding DNA: TGTGCCACCAGCAGAGCAGAGACAAAAGAGACCCAGTACTTC. The encoded protein is CATSRAETKETQYF. The rearrangement uses TRBV15 and TRBJ2-5; D is undetermined. This CDR3 region has 14 residues. CDR1 is LNHNV, CDR2 YYDKDF, per germline (reference sequence). With 1 base removed from V and 3 bases from J, the gap between germline ends came to 9 bases.